The following is a T cell receptor (beta chain) sequence with its context. What antigen it recognizes has not been identified. The cohort consisted of 650 to 700 healthy bone marrow donors. Cohort members were all nominally healthy when sampled, although unrecorded immune exposures were likely present. The donor tested CMV seronegative and was one of the 352 seronegative cohort members. Each donor provided a peripheral blood sample, and peripheral blood mononuclear cells were used for TCR beta sequencing. Genomic DNA extraction from the blood cell samples was performed with the Qiagen DNeasy Blood Extraction Kit. The data originate from a study of cytomegalovirus exposure and HLA in healthy donors (dated by TCRdb to 2016 to 2017). Notes on the research overall: An earlier analysis of 587 of the donors reported under 300 Gb of sequence data and 90 million to 120 million unique TCR beta sequences obtained from around 170 million T cells. An early release covering roughly 640 HLA-typed donors comprised approximately 300 gigabases of sequencing data and some 79 million unique TCR sequences. The genetic ancestry cluster associated with self-reported Caucasian donors included 80% to 90% of the roughly 380 genotyped donors. The study aimed to test whether signatures of past pathogen exposure could be identified by cataloging public T cell receptors. Using immunosequencing, the study profiled T cell repertoires from roughly 650 subjects and related those repertoires to cytomegalovirus serostatus. A separate validation cohort of roughly 130 different subjects was used in addition to the approximately 610-subject first cohort. The study combined high-throughput TCR immunosequencing, statistical association of individual TCRs with disease status, and machine learning to predict cytomegalovirus infection status. To study patterns of TCR occurrence, a later analysis re-analyzed previously published TCR beta repertoires from 600 to 750 donors and added high-resolution HLA genotyping. Rather than drawing on any new phenotypic data, the later analysis identified candidate immune exposures from TCR beta sequences and the way those sequences occurred across donors. An earlier analysis of 450 to 750 of the donors used high-throughput TCR beta sequencing to judge whether each TCR beta V gene segment behaved as functional or pseudogenic. Donor age, sex, ethnicity and CMV serostatus were compiled alongside the repertoire data. A later genetic analysis took genome-wide SNP genotypes for about 65% of the roughly 670 donors and used that subset as a discovery cohort. All discovery cohort repertoires had been generated on a single sequencing platform. HLA typing included class I and class II loci at four-digit resolution. Typing coverage varied by locus: about 620-630 donors for A, B, C, DRB1 and DQB1; 522 for DQA1; nearly 610 for DPA1; roughly 470 for DPB1. A few DR-DQ haplotypes were handled as single units for association and clustering because linkage in the cohort was strong. Among under 450 genotyped donors of the cohort, an average of approximately 230,000 unique TCR beta nucleotide sequences were sequenced per donor, roughly 18% of them non-productive. Study-wide findings and limitations: Correlated functional status among segregating V segments might reflect linkage disequilibrium, but an unknown experimental factor could not be ruled out. It was suggested by the authors that the approach could potentially be generalized to other disease states and immunological phenotypes. According to a later analysis, parvovirus B19, influenza, CMV and Epstein-Barr virus appeared linked to several top co-occurrence clusters. Most TCR sequences were seen in very few donors, while some public TCRs were found in many individuals. A further reported finding was that TCR beta sequences accurately predicted the HLA-A and HLA-B alleles for most subjects in the first cohort. In a later analysis, some 17,000 TCR beta sequences were associated with specific HLA alleles at a false discovery rate of 0.05. In a later analysis, the rate of TCR association differed among HLA loci, with DRB1 alleles having the most associated TCRs and HLA-C alleles having the fewest. In a later analysis, HLA-associated TCR beta chains were found to be more clonally expanded and to have lower generation probabilities than equally common non-associated chains. In vitro tests confirmed that a few of the cytomegalovirus-associated TCR beta chains recognize cytomegalovirus antigens. In both the original and validation cohorts, the classifier was reported to diagnose cytomegalovirus status with high specificity and sensitivity. V-gene and J-gene trimming of TCR beta chains was associated with a missense DCLRE1C variant in a later genetic analysis, and the association was replicated in an independent cohort. The study listed 164 TCR beta chains as associated with cytomegalovirus. The presence/absence analyses assumed that sequencing depth was roughly uniform across donors, and that assumption may not be true. Roughly 17 rarely observed V segments, including chromosome 9 orphons, were excluded from the earlier analysis of approximately 600 of the donors because counts were too low. The sequencing pipeline was judged likely to have produced a cluster of highly shared sequence variants as a technical artifact. According to a later genetic analysis, donors in an Asian-associated ancestry cluster had fewer N-insertions in productive TCRs than the approximately 670-donor mean. In an earlier analysis of approximately 590 of the donors, most TCR beta V segments appeared in productive rearrangements about 87% or about 30% of the time, broadly matching IMGT annotations. For the cohort, immune exposure information was limited to CMV serostatus. Assigning TCR associations to individual alleles was difficult when HLA alleles, especially DR and DQ, strongly co-occurred. Because some donors lacked HLA typing at each locus, the association tests relied only on the typed subset. A later analysis found that most CMV-associated TCR beta chains appeared HLA-restricted, with HLA associations seemingly driven largely by CMV exposure. This cohort had only TCR beta chains sequenced, and the lack of alpha or paired-chain data limited which features could be detected.

Libraries came from the immunoSEQ multiplex PCR assay. The multiplex PCR relied on a mix of 60 forward primers for TCR Vbeta segments and 13 reverse primers for TCR Jbeta segments. A multiplex PCR assay on genomic DNA amplified the CDR3 region of rearranged TCR beta genes. The amplified TCR beta libraries were sequenced on the Illumina HiSeq System as 87-base-pair reads. The study's own analysis went as follows. A later analysis tallied 80 million to 95 million unique TCR beta chains across the 666 repertoires, and some 10 million of those chains were shared by two or more donors. A nearest-neighbor algorithm error-corrected the raw reads and collapsed the reads into unique sequences, merging closely related sequences to remove PCR and sequencing errors. CDR3 sequences were aligned to IMGT reference sequences to assign V, D and J gene segments. For a sequence to be retained, at least a six-nucleotide match to both a V gene segment and a J gene segment was required. Rearrangements were classified as productive when the CDR3 lacked stop codons and remained in frame with V and J, and all other rearrangements were classified as non-productive. Following IMGT convention, CDR3 was defined as the stretch from the second conserved V-encoded cysteine to the conserved J-encoded phenylalanine. The earlier analysis of about 500 of the donors excluded sequences that lacked an unambiguous match to a single V gene segment. In an earlier analysis of roughly 500 of the donors, V segments were called functional above 56.7% productive rearrangements and were called segregating when the between-donor standard deviation exceeded 5%. A statistical classification framework was built to diagnose cytomegalovirus status from the catalog of TCR beta chain sequences. In a later analysis, V and J genes were assigned by comparing TCR nucleotide sequences against IMGT/GENE-DB human TR gene sequences. In a later analysis, CDR3 sequences and most-parsimonious VDJ recombination scenarios were assigned using the TCRdist pipeline. In a later analysis, each TCR beta chain was defined by its CDR3 amino acid sequence together with its V-gene family, and reads lacking a unique V-gene family were excluded. A later analysis removed nearly 600 highly shared, low-generation-probability nucleotide sequences to deal with suspected cross-contamination and a sequencing artifact. A later analysis calculated a clonal expansion index for each public chain from normalized within-repertoire ranks of inferred template counts. Generation probabilities in a later analysis came from a VDJ recombination model fitted to out-of-frame rearrangements, and those results were checked against IGoR. In a later analysis, TCR-TCR, TCR-HLA and TCR-CMV co-occurrence was scored with hypergeometric tests, and a repertoire-size bias correction was applied to TCR pairs. To estimate false discovery rates, a later analysis permuted the HLA or CMV assignments 20 times. In a later analysis, co-occurring TCRs were grouped using DBSCAN, and TCRdist sequence similarity was added for clustering within HLA-allele-positive subsets. For co-occurrence clustering, repertoires with fewer than 30,000 or more than 120,000 public chains were excluded, along with five or six repertoires with anomalous nucleotide sharing. Held by TCRdb, this immuneACCESS table contains in-frame sequences only and omits some clones. Under half of the omission traces to an unresolved V gene where checked; the cause of the rest is unknown. V, J and clone size were drawn from that table, and D and trimming were deduced from the DNA. For this sample, the table gives approximately 180,000 clones. Under 6.5% of the sample is in the top ten clones.

This receptor was obtained from a man in his thirties or forties in good health and CMV-seronegative. Sequenced input: PBMCs.

The DNA reads TGTGCCAGCAGCTTAAATCTTCGGGGGGTGGGAGAGACCCAGTACTTC. Its translation is CASSLNLRGVGETQYF. The chain is assembled from TRBV7-3 and TRBJ2-5, and 7 junctional nucleotides match TRBD2. Measured from the cysteine to the phenylalanine, the CDR3 is 16 residues long. The sequence is cut down to CDR3 DNA, 48 bases in frame from base 1. V loses 1 base at its end and J loses 4 bases; junction bases beyond the gene matches: 9. Based on the germline V gene, the CDR1 and CDR2 sequences are SGHTA and FQGTGA.